This entry lists 26 T cell receptor beta chains sequenced from one sample in a study of T cells expressing NK-cell markers. TCRdb re-analyzed the 5' RACE reads; it lists each CDR3 protein once, without DNA. Here the sample table reports some 600,000 distinct CDR3 sequences. Sequenced sample: blood T cells: a sorted CD56 or NKG2C T cell subset, CD4+ or CD8+ T cells, or bulk PBMC T cells (not recorded which). All receptors come from a man in his late teens or twenties in good health.

The rearrangement uses TRBV6-5 and TRBJ2-4; TCRdb calls TRBD1, which cannot be checked without DNA. The CDR3 length is 13 residues. Germline V gene lookup returns CDR1 MNHEY and CDR2 SVGAGI. CDR3 amino acids: CAGEDRGKNIQYF.

The chain combines TRBV5-1 with TRBJ2-3; TCRdb names TRBD2, which stays unverified in the absence of DNA. In germline, CDR1 is SGHRS, CDR2 YFSETQ. This CDR3 contains 13 residues. This chain's CDR3 is CASRTSGGDTQYF.

The genes are TRBV5-1 and TRBJ1-4; as DNA is missing, the TRBD1 call by TCRdb cannot be tested. The CDR3 contains 15 residues. Germline lookup yields CDR1 SGHRS and CDR2 YFSETQ. CDR3 sequence: CASSTDPGINEKLFF.

The rearrangement uses TRBV7-7 and TRBJ2-1; TCRdb names TRBD2, which stays unverified in the absence of DNA. Germline CDR1 SSHAT, CDR2 FNYEAQ (reference sequence). This CDR3 has 16 residues. The CDR3 region is CASSTGLAELGNEQFF.

This sequence joins TRBV15 and TRBJ2-3; TCRdb indicates TRBD2, and absent DNA this call remains unverified. Germline V gene lookup returns CDR1 LNHNV and CDR2 YYDKDF (reference sequence). CDR3 length: 16 amino acids. The CDR3 region is CATSRVPRESTDTQYF.

This chain links TRBV12-3 or TRBV12-4 with TRBJ2-5; as DNA is missing, the TRBD1 call by TCRdb cannot be tested. This CDR3 has 13 amino acids. The CDR3 region is CASSLTGKETQYF.

The chain carries TRBV3-1 and TRBJ2-1; TCRdb outputs TRBD1, but without DNA this stays unchecked. CDR1 and CDR2 from the germline V gene are LGHDT and YNNKEL (reference sequence). The CDR3 loop spans 15 amino acids. CDR3 amino acids: CASSQASAPYNEQFF.

This rearrangement joins TRBV25-1 to TRBJ2-5; TCRdb indicates TRBD1, and absent DNA this call remains unverified. The CDR3 has 13 amino acids. CDR1 and CDR2 (germline): MGHDK, SYGVNS. The CDR3 sequence: CATQGPMWETQYF.

J is TRBJ2-1 and V is TRBV20-1; lacking DNA, the TRBD2 call made by TCRdb goes unchecked. In germline, CDR1 is DFQATT, CDR2 SNEGSKA (reference sequence). This CDR3 has 18 amino acids. The CDR3 sequence: CSARDKLGSGRIYNEQFF.

V gene TRBV11-1 combines with J gene TRBJ2-7; the TCRdb D gene call, TRBD1, has no DNA to confirm it. Germline V gives CDR1 SGHAT, CDR2 FQDESV (reference sequence). The CDR3 has 12 residues. CDR3 region: CASSLTGAEQYF.

The rearrangement uses TRBV24-1 and TRBJ2-3; TCRdb's D call of TRBD1 is untestable without DNA. CDR1 KGHDR and CDR2 SFDVKD come from the germline V gene. The CDR3 has 18 amino acids. The CDR3 protein is CATSDRSLRERSTDTQYF.

V usage is TRBV24-1 and J usage is TRBJ2-2; TCRdb selects TRBD2, and the lack of DNA leaves this call unchecked. CDR1 and CDR2 from the germline V gene are KGHDR and SFDVKD. The CDR3 covers 16 residues. The CDR3 loop is CATSDVGLGAGGELFF.

J is TRBJ2-1 and V is TRBV7-6; TCRdb gives TRBD2 as the D gene, but with no DNA this cannot be confirmed. Germline V gene data show CDR1 as SGHVS and CDR2 as FNYEAQ. CDR3 size: 18 residues. The CDR3 sequence is CASSLTSGSISSYNEQFF.

This chain connects TRBV7-9 to TRBJ2-3; TCRdb's D call, TRBD1, is unchecked because there is no DNA. This CDR3 is 18 amino acids long. The germline V gene has CDR1 SEHNR and CDR2 FQNEAQ (reference sequence). This CDR3 is CASSSRSRDRGPTDTQYF.

The chain uses TRBV20-1 and TRBJ1-6; TCRdb's D call of TRBD1 is untestable without DNA. Looked up from germline, CDR1 is DFQATT and CDR2 is SNEGSKA (reference sequence). There are 16 residues in the CDR3. CDR3 protein: CSARYPGTEYNSPLHF.

The chain uses TRBV12-3 or TRBV12-4 and TRBJ2-5. The length of the CDR3 is 13 residues. The CDR3 here is CASSKALQETQYF.

The chain has TRBV7-2 and TRBJ2-7. This CDR3 spans 15 amino acids. Germline assignment: CDR1 SGHTA and CDR2 FQGNSA. CDR3 protein: CASSLVAGNSYEQYF.

V is TRBV7-9 and J is TRBJ2-1; TCRdb gives TRBD2 as the D gene, but with no DNA this cannot be confirmed. The germline V gene has CDR1 SEHNR and CDR2 FQNEAQ (reference sequence). The CDR3 has 13 amino acids. The CDR3 loop is CASSEVSYNEQFF.

V is TRBV12-3 or TRBV12-4 and J is TRBJ2-2. The CDR3 spans 11 residues. The chain's CDR3 is CASSFRGELFF.

The rearrangement uses TRBV11-2 and TRBJ2-1; TCRdb calls TRBD1, which cannot be checked without DNA. The CDR3 is 11 residues long. The V gene's germline CDR1 is SGHAT and CDR2 FQNNGV. Here the CDR3 reads CATTGHNEQFF.

The chain combines TRBV7-3 with TRBJ2-3; TCRdb indicates TRBD2, and absent DNA this call remains unverified. The germline CDR1 and CDR2 sequences are SGHTA and FQGTGA. The CDR3 sequence is 14 residues long. The CDR3 loop reads CASRPAGAADTQYF.

This chain joins TRBV20-1 and TRBJ2-5. This CDR3 is built from 15 residues. From germline, CDR1 is DFQATT and CDR2 SNEGSKA (reference sequence). The CDR3 loop is CSARGFAQVQETQYF.

The V and J genes are TRBV7-2 and TRBJ2-1; checking the TCRdb D call of TRBD2 is not possible without DNA. Germline CDR1 and CDR2: SGHTA and FQGNSA. The CDR3 contains 14 residues. The CDR3 sequence is CASRGREASNEQFF.

This chain joins TRBV11-2 and TRBJ2-5; as DNA is missing, the TRBD1 call by TCRdb cannot be tested. The CDR3 has 16 residues. Germline V gene sequence: CDR1 SGHAT, CDR2 FQNNGV. The CDR3 region is CASSLLTGTGAQTQYF.

The rearrangement joins TRBV6-5 to TRBJ2-7; TCRdb selects TRBD1, and the lack of DNA leaves this call unchecked. This CDR3 has 13 residues. Germline CDR1 and CDR2: MNHEY and SVGAGI. The CDR3 region is CASSYEDTFEQYF.

This chain's CDR3 is CASSQDSQGPGRETQYF. This chain connects TRBV4-3 to TRBJ2-5; TCRdb lists TRBD1, though no DNA is available to test this call. CDR3 length: 17 amino acids. Germline V CDR1 and CDR2: LGHNA, YSLEER.